Below, 29 T cell receptor beta chains from the same sample are listed, as sequenced in a study of T cells after yellow fever vaccination. TCRdb reprocessed the 5' RACE reads with MiXCR, giving one entry per CDR3 protein. The top ten clones hold over 12% of a sample with just under 600,000 distinct CDR3 sequences, approximately 12% of them seen once. The material sequenced was PBMCs, taken on the day of the yellow fever booster vaccination. The receptors derive from a man aged 25 to 40 who received the YFV17D yellow fever vaccine.

The gene calls are TRBV28 and TRBJ2-7, with D possibly called TRBD1 or TRBD2 (6 bases each). V lost 7 bases and J lost 5, with 15 bases in between. The CDR3 length is 13 residues. Germline V lookup: CDR1 MDHEN, CDR2 SYDVKM. CDR3 sequence: CASMGQGRNEQYF. The CDR3 bases are TGTGCCAGCATGGGGCAGGGGAGGAACGAGCAGTACTTC. Together with reference TRBV28 and TRBJ2-7, the CDR3 gives the full variable domain: DVKVTQSSRYLVKRTGEKVFLECVQDMDHENMFWYRQDPGLGLRLIYFSYDVKMKEKGDIPEGYSVSREKKERFSLILESASTNQTSMYLCASMGQGRNEQYFGPGTRLTVT.

V is TRBV25-1 and J is TRBJ2-5; 7 bases are a match to TRBD2. Trimming took 4 bases from V and 4 from J; bases not matched to a gene: 3. This CDR3 contains 13 residues. The germline V gene has CDR1 MGHDK and CDR2 SYGVNS. The CDR3: CASSVTGGETQYF. Written as DNA, the CDR3 is TGTGCCAGCAGTGTGACGGGAGGAGAGACCCAGTACTTC. The complete variable domain, with remaining parts taken from reference TRBV25-1 and TRBJ2-5, reads EADIYQTPRYLVIGTGKKITLECSQTMGHDKMYWYQQDPGMELHLIHYSYGVNSTEKGDLSSESTVSRIRTEHFPLTLESARPSHTSQYLCASSVTGGETQYFGPGTRLLVL.

This rearrangement joins TRBV6-5 to TRBJ1-6; D possibly corresponds to TRBD1 (6 bases). Germline-derived CDR1 and CDR2 are MNHEY and SVGAGI. This CDR3 spans 17 amino acids. V was trimmed by 0 bases and J by 6 bases, leaving 15 bases between them. The CDR3 DNA sequence: TGTGCCAGCAGTTACTCGAACAGGGCTGGGACTAATTCACCCCTCCACTTT. Protein product: CASSYSNRAGTNSPLHF.

This clonotype was detected only once. The chain recombines TRBV27 with TRBJ2-5; 14 bases agree with TRBD2. The CDR3 contains 15 residues. V was clipped by 10 bases and J by 5 bases; unmatched bases: 9. From germline, CDR1 is MNHEY and CDR2 SMNVEV (reference sequence). In DNA form, the CDR3 reads TGTGCCACCCGAGGGACTAGCGGGAGAGGGGAGACCCAGTACTTC. The encoded protein is CATRGTSGRGETQYF.

There are a few counts of this clonotype. The chain links TRBV7-2 to TRBJ2-3; 10 bases match TRBD2. CDR3 length: 17 residues. With 6 bases clipped from V and 4 bases from J, the junction kept 13 bases outside the gene matches. CDR1 SGHTA and CDR2 FQGNSA come from the germline V gene. DNA for the CDR3: TGTGCCAGCAGTCAACCCCCGCTAGCGGGAGTTTCAGATACGCAGTATTTT. Translation gives CASSQPPLAGVSDTQYF.

This clonotype has only a few counts. The rearrangement links TRBV20-1 to TRBJ1-1; no clear D. Trimming shortened V by 6 bases and J by 10 bases, and 15 bases separated the two germline ends. The germline gives CDR1 DFQATT, CDR2 SNEGSKA (reference sequence). The CDR3 has 11 residues. The CDR3 loop reads CSAPEDASAFF. The CDR3 nucleotides are TGCAGTGCCCCCGAGGATGCCTCAGCTTTCTTT.

This sequence joins TRBV10-2 and TRBJ2-5; D is unclear. Trimming cost V 5 bases and J 4 bases, with 5 bases left between them. CDR3 length: 11 amino acids. CDR1 and CDR2 (germline): WSHSY, SAAADI. CDR3 in amino acids: CASSNLETQYF. The CDR3 bases are TGCGCCAGCAGTAACCTAGAGACCCAGTACTTC.

The J gene is TRBJ2-1, the V gene TRBV6-4; possible D gene TRBD2, 6 bases. V shed 6 bases and J shed 7 bases, with 16 bases lying between them. The germline CDR1 and CDR2 sequences are MRHNA and SNTAGT. CDR3 size: 14 residues. CDR3 amino acids: CASSPSGGSNEQFF. CDR3 nucleotides: TGTGCCAGCAGCCCGTCTGGGGGGAGTAATGAGCAGTTCTTC.

This clonotype was recorded a few times. The J gene is TRBJ2-4, the V gene TRBV6-6, with a tentative D call TRBD1 (6 bases). Germline V lookup: CDR1 MNHNY, CDR2 SVGAGI (reference sequence). V lost 0 bases and J lost 10, with 10 bases in between. The CDR3 length is 13 residues. The CDR3 loop reads CASSYSQGRIQYF. The CDR3 DNA reads TGTGCCAGCAGTTACTCGCAGGGGCGGATTCAGTACTTC.

This clonotype has a handful of counts. V gene TRBV19 combines with J gene TRBJ2-4; 11 bases agree with TRBD1. Trimming took 9 bases from V and 3 from J; bases not matched to a gene: 7. The CDR3 consists of 15 residues. CDR1 and CDR2 from the germline V gene are LNHDA and SQIVND (reference sequence). The chain's CDR3 is CASTGQGAGKNIQYF. Written as DNA, the CDR3 is TGTGCCAGCACCGGACAGGGGGCAGGCAAAAACATTCAGTACTTC.

This clonotype was observed a few times. V gene TRBV29-1 combines with J gene TRBJ1-2; no clear D gene. CDR3 length: 13 amino acids. The V and J ends lost 7 bases and 4 bases respectively, with 16 bases between them. Germline CDR1 is SQVTM and CDR2 is ANQGSEA. In DNA, the CDR3 is TGCAGCGCGCTGCTGACGGTTCCCTATGGCTACACCTTC. Its translation: CSALLTVPYGYTF.

This chain links TRBV4-3 with TRBJ1-2; 7 bases fit TRBD1. There are 15 residues in the CDR3. The V and J ends lost 1 base and 5 bases, in that order; junction bases with no gene match: 7. Germline V CDR1 and CDR2: LGHNA, YSLEER. The CDR3: CASSQAGTAPYGYTF. The CDR3, as DNA: TGCGCCAGCAGCCAAGCCGGGACAGCACCTTATGGCTACACCTTC.

V gene TRBV6-5 combines with J gene TRBJ2-1, with 11 bases aligning to TRBD2. The CDR3 is 15 amino acids. V lost 4 bases to trimming and J lost 6 bases; unmatched junction nucleotides: 5. The germline V gene has CDR1 MNHEY and CDR2 SVGAGI. The CDR3 protein is CASSSSGLAANEQFF. The CDR3 DNA sequence: TGTGCCAGCAGTTCCTCGGGACTAGCGGCCAATGAGCAGTTCTTC.

J is TRBJ2-6 and V is TRBV5-5, with 12 bases fitting TRBD2. V shed 0 bases, J shed 2 bases, and the junction held 3 bases outside the gene matches. The CDR3 extends over 18 amino acids. Germline V gives CDR1 SGHKS, CDR2 YYEKEE (reference sequence). The CDR3 loop is CASSLDLAGGAGANVLTF. CDR3 in DNA: TGTGCCAGCAGCTTGGACCTAGCGGGAGGGGCTGGGGCCAACGTCCTGACTTTC.

This rearrangement joins TRBV7-8 to TRBJ2-2; no clear D. This CDR3 comprises 16 residues. The germline V gene encodes CDR1 SGHVS and CDR2 FQNEAQ. Between the trimmed V and J ends, which lost 5 bases and 6 bases, there was a span of 19 bases. Written as DNA, the CDR3 is TGTGCCAGCAGCCCATCCTCCGGCACGTACGCCGGGGAGCTGTTTTTT. Its translation is CASSPSSGTYAGELFF.

This chain connects TRBV29-1 to TRBJ1-5; D gene ambiguous. V gave up 4 bases and J gave up 7 bases, with 14 bases separating them. CDR3 size: 13 residues. The germline V gene encodes CDR1 SQVTM and CDR2 ANQGSEA. The CDR3 DNA reads as TGCAGCGTTGGGCAGGCGAGAGGACAGCCCCAGCATTTT. Its translation is CSVGQARGQPQHF.

In its sample, this clonotype was seen a few times. The chain has TRBV6-5 and TRBJ2-3, with a possible D match to TRBD2 (5 bases). The CDR3 loop spans 16 amino acids. The germline V gene encodes CDR1 MNHEY and CDR2 SVGAGI. Trimming left V 0 bases short and J 2 bases short, with 12 bases between. The DNA for the CDR3 is TGTGCCAGCAGTTACTCGACCAGGAGGTTCACAGATACGCAGTATTTT. Residues: CASSYSTRRFTDTQYF.

The chain employs TRBV25-1 and TRBJ2-6; the D is unclear. V lost 4 bases, J lost 2 bases, and 6 bases lay in between. Germline lookup yields CDR1 MGHDK and CDR2 SYGVNS. CDR3 length: 14 residues. The CDR3 region has the DNA TGTGCCAGCAGTGCTGTACCTGGGGCCAACGTCCTGACTTTC. Its translation is CASSAVPGANVLTF.

This clonotype has a handful of counts. The chain joins TRBV30 to TRBJ2-2; D not resolved. V dropped 3 bases and J dropped 1 base, with 9 bases sitting between them. The CDR3 is 14 amino acids. Germline values: CDR1 GTSNPN, CDR2 SVGIG (reference sequence). CDR3 nucleotides: TGTGCCTGGAGGAGGCAGCAGAACACCGGGGAGCTGTTTTTT. Protein sequence: CAWRRQQNTGELFF.

This clonotype is a singleton in its sample. DNA of the CDR3: TGTGCCAGCAGCGCCGAATCCAATGAGCAGTTCTTC. Protein product: CASSAESNEQFF. The chain uses TRBV7-2 and TRBJ2-1; no firm D call. V was cut by 5 bases and J by 6 bases, with 8 bases left in between. The CDR3 length is 12 residues. Looked up from germline, CDR1 is SGHTA and CDR2 is FQGNSA.

J is TRBJ1-1 and V is TRBV10-2; TRBD1 matches at 7 bases. Germline V gene sequence: CDR1 WSHSY, CDR2 SAAADI. The CDR3 contains 15 residues. With V trimmed by 4 bases and J by 1 base, 6 bases remained unmatched. The CDR3 is CASSGPGQRNTEAFF. The CDR3 region has the DNA TGCGCCAGCAGTGGGCCGGGACAGAGGAACACTGAAGCTTTCTTT.

The chain joins TRBV20-1 to TRBJ2-7, with D perhaps TRBD2 (5 bases). This CDR3 has 14 amino acids. The V gene lost 1 base and the J gene lost 3 bases, with 13 bases spanning the gap. The V gene's germline CDR1 is DFQATT and CDR2 SNEGSKA (reference sequence). CDR3 nucleotide sequence: TGCAGTGCTAGAGTCTCGACGGGGAGCTACGAGCAGTACTTC. Its protein is CSARVSTGSYEQYF.

This clonotype was counted only a few times. In DNA, the CDR3 is TGTGCCAGCACCCTAGGGGGACAGGGAGGGGGCTACACCTTC. Encoded protein: CASTLGGQGGGYTF. The chain recombines TRBV6-5 with TRBJ1-2; TRBD1 matches at 9 bases. The germline V gene encodes CDR1 MNHEY and CDR2 SVGAGI. Unmatched junction bases numbered 11, after V lost 7 bases and J lost 8 bases. The CDR3 contains 14 residues.

A few counts support this clonotype. CDR3 nucleotide sequence: TGCGCCAGCAGCCAAGGATCCGGGAGGGAGCAGTTCTTC. Translation: CASSQGSGREQFF. The J gene is TRBJ2-1, the V gene TRBV4-3; 7 nucleotides match TRBD2. The V gene's germline CDR1 is LGHNA and CDR2 YSLEER. The junction had 4 bases not matched to a gene; V was cut back by 1 base and J by 10 bases. The CDR3 runs 13 residues.

This clonotype was picked up a small number of times. This sequence joins TRBV12-3 or TRBV12-4 and TRBJ1-1, with a tentative D call TRBD1 (5 bases). Trimming removed 2 bases at V and 7 bases at J, with 11 bases between. The CDR3 loop spans 13 amino acids. The CDR3 loop is CASSLSVRGEAFF. DNA of the CDR3: TGTGCCAGCAGTTTATCCGTAAGGGGTGAAGCTTTCTTT.

The chain links TRBV29-1 to TRBJ1-1, with 7 bases lining up with TRBD1. Germline CDR1 SQVTM, CDR2 ANQGSEA. The CDR3 runs 13 residues. J lost 5 bases, V lost 7 bases, and 10 bases had no gene match. The CDR3 bases are TGCAGCGCCGGAAGACAGGGTAGGACTGAAGCTTTCTTT. It codes for CSAGRQGRTEAFF.

In its sample, this clonotype was seen a few times. This chain uses TRBV29-1 with TRBJ2-1; D unclear. V was shortened by 7 bases and J by 10 bases, with 17 bases between the two germline ends. CDR1 is SQVTM and CDR2 is ANQGSEA in the germline V gene. The CDR3 sequence is 12 residues long. The CDR3: CSAPVSDREQFF. The CDR3 DNA is TGCAGCGCCCCGGTTTCGGACCGGGAGCAGTTCTTC.

This clonotype was found many times. This chain uses TRBV12-3 or TRBV12-4 with TRBJ2-2; maybe TRBD1 (5 bases). CDR3 length: 13 residues. V was pared by 3 bases and J by 8 bases, with 10 bases between. DNA of the CDR3: TGTGCCAGCAGTTTTGGGGCATCGGGGGAGCTGTTTTTT. Translation: CASSFGASGELFF.

This clonotype has only a few counts. This CDR3 is CASSLRIPGPYEQYF. In DNA, the CDR3 is TGTGCCAGCAGCCTCAGGATACCGGGGCCCTACGAGCAGTACTTC. The rearrangement joins TRBV7-2 to TRBJ2-7; TRBD1 or TRBD2 may be the D gene (5 bases each). The CDR3 is 15 residues long. The V gene lost 5 bases and the J gene lost 2 bases, with 16 bases spanning the gap. Germline CDR1 SGHTA, CDR2 FQGNSA. Complete variable domain (other parts from reference TRBV7-2 and TRBJ2-7): GAGVSQSPSNKVTEKGKDVELRCDPISGHTALYWYRQSLGQGLEFLIYFQGNSAPDKSGLPSDRFSAERTGGSVSTLTIQRTQQEDSAVYLCASSLRIPGPYEQYFGPGTRLTVT.